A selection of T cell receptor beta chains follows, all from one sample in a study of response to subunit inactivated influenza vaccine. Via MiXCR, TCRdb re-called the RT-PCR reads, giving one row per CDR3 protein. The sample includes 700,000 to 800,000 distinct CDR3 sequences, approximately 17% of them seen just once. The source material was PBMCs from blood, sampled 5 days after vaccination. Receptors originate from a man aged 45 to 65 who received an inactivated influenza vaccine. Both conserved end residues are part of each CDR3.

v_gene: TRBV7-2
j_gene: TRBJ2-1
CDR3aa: CASSPQKNEQFF

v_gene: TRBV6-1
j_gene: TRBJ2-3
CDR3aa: CASSERGGAGPDTQYF

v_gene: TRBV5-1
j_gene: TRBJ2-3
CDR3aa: CASSLRQVEDTQYF

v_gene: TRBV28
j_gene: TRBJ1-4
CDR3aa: CASSFWTNNEKLFF

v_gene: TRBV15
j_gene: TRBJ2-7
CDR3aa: CATSRDGIYEQYF

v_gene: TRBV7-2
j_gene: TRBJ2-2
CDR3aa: CASTSRQGNTGELFF

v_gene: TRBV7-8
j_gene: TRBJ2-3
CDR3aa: CASSLTRDRGLDTQYF

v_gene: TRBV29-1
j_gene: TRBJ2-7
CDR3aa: CSVGRRQGYEQYF

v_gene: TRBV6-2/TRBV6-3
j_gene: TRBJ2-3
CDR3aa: CASSTRRTGQADTQYF

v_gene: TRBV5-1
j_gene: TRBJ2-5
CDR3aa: CASSLLDETQYF

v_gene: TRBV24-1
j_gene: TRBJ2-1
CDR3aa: CATSVPTGETRNEQFF

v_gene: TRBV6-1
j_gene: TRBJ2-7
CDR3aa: CASTKVREGRYEQYF

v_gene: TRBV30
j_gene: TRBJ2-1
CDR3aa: CACRLLNEQFF

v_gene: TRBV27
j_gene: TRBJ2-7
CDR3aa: CASSLSTGSYEQYF

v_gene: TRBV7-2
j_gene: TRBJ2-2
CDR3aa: CASSLRRLTNTGELFF

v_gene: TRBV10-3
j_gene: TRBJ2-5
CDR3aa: CAISETVIGQVGRETQYF

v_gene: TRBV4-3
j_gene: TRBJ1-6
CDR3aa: CASSQQTGGSSPLHF

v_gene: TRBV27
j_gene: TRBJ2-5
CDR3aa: CASSHESWETQYF

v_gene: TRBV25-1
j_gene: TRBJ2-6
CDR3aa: CASSGLALVDSGANVLTF

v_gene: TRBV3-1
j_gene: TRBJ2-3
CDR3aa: CASRTSGGLTDTQYF

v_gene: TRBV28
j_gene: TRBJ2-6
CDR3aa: CAVGGFGANVLTF

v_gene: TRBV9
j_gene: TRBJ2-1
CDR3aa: CASSTLAGGNYNEQFF

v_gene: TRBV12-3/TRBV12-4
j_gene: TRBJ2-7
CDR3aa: CASRISGQSSYEQYF

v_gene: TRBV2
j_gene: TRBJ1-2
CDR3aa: CASRRGDRPRDGYTF

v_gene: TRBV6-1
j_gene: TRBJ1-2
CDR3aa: CASRGTDVYGYTF

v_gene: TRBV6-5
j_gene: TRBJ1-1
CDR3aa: CASSYSSQKNTEAFF

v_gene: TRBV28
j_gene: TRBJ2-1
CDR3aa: CASIPTGVSNEQFF

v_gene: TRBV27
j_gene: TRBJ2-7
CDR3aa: CASSHEQYF

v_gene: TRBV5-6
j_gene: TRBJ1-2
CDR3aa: CASSSRTGDGYTF